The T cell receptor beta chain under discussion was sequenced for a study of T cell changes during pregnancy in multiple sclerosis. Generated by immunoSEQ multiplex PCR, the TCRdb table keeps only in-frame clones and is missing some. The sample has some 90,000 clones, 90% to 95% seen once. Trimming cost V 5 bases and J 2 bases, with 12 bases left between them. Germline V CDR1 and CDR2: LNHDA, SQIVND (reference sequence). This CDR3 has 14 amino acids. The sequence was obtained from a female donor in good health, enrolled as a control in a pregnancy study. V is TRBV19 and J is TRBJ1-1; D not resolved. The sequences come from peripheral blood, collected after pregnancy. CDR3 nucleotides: TGTGCCAGTAGTTCCTACGCGATTAACACTGAAGCTTTCTTT. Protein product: CASSSYAINTEAFF.